The clone carrying this T cell receptor (beta chain) was counted at least ten times. Its antigen is as yet unknown. This beta chain is off target for a library built for alpha chains, so its abundance means little. This sample was taken from a study of spatial heterogeneity in lung cancer. At the level of the study: Beta-chain sequences were consistently detected more often than alpha-chain sequences. The library had UMIs, and each TCR and UMI pair averaged more than ten raw reads. Study-wide findings and caveats: Expanded TCR counts, ubiquitous and regional, correlated respectively with ubiquitous and regional nonsynonymous mutation counts. In tumors, expanded intratumoral alpha and beta TCR counts tracked mutation counts.

Time point defined: sample taken at primary tumor resection. Unsorted tumor, nontumor lung tissue or cryopreserved PBMC supplied the whole RNA. One entry per CDR3 protein results from TCRdb running MiXCR on the 5' RACE reads. The table shows some 10,000 distinct CDR3 sequences, with about 5% occurring only once. The TCR comes from a male donor with early-stage non-small cell lung cancer. The sample consisted of lung tumor tissue, taken at surgery.

The CDR3 loop is CASSLRWLAGPNTGELFF. CDR3 DNA: TGTGCCAGCAGCTTAAGGTGGCTAGCGGGGCCGAACACCGGGGAGCTGTTTTTT. V and J are TRBV11-2 and TRBJ2-2; TRBD2 aligns across 9 bases. The CDR3 loop spans 18 amino acids. V was clipped by 2 bases and J by 0 bases; unmatched bases: 7. Germline V CDR1 and CDR2: SGHAT, FQNNGV.